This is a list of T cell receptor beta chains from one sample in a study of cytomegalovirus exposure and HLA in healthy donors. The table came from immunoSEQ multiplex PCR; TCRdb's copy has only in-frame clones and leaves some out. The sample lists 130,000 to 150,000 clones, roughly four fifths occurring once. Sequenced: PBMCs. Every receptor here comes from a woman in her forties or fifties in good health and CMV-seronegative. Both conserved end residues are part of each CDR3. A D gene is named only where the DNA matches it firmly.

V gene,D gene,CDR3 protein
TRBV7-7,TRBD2,CASSSAGGRNEQFF
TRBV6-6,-,CASRIRDTSHF
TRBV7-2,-,CASSLILASTDTQYF
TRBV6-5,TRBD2,CASSDPGLGVEQFF
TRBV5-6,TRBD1,CASRRDSSYNSPLHF
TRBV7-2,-,CASSLGLVHNEQFF
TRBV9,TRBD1,CASSAGTDRTEAFF
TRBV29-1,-,CSVDSGTLYGYTF
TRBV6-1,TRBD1,CASSVIGTENTDTQYF
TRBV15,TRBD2,CATSIGGDGETQYF
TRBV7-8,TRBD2,CASSLAAWGLAGAETQYF
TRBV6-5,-,CASSRKAGEIGKLFF
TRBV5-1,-,CASSLLQGKEAEAFF
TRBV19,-,CASSMPRSPLHF
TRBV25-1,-,CASNPAGGNSPLHF
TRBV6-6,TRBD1,CASSYTGQQSYEQYF
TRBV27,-,CASSLQGNYNSPLHF
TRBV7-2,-,CASSLRAGDGNTIYF
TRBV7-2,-,CASGLGLNTEAFF
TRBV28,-,CASGQPLMGGNEKLFF
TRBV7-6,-,CASSLSVGGHEKLFF
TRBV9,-,CASSARAGVGEAFF
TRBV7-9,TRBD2,CASSSDGRGNNEQFF
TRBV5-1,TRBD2,CASSPGPGGYNEQFF
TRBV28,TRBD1,CATGDSNYGYTF
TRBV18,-,CASSPELQGTSTEAFF
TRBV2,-,CASSPEARYNYGYTF
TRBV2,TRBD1,CASKLQGAIEKLFF
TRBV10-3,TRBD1,CAISPGTGYNSPLHF